Shown below are 19 T cell receptor beta chains from a single sample sequenced in a study of long-term antiretroviral therapy in people with HIV. Version v3.0 of the immunoSEQ assay ran at survey level. Clones were sequenced by immunoSEQ multiplex PCR, and TCRdb holds only the in-frame ones, with some missing. The sample yields around 31,000 clones, more than 85% seen once. This specimen consisted of unsorted PBMCs, obtained around 5 years before starting antiretroviral therapy. The receptor set was obtained from a man in his forties or fifties with HIV.

The chain joins TRBV7-2 to TRBJ1-5, with D tentatively TRBD1 (5 bases). V lost 5 bases to trimming and J lost 7 bases, with 12 bases between them. From germline, CDR1 is SGHTA and CDR2 FQGNSA. CDR3 length equals 13 residues. The DNA of the CDR3 is TGTGCCAGCAGCGCTGTGGGGGGACAGCCCCAGCATTTT. Protein: CASSAVGGQPQHF. The full variable domain, with the rest looked up from reference TRBV7-2 and TRBJ1-5, is GAGVSQSPSNKVTEKGKDVELRCDPISGHTALYWYRQSLGQGLEFLIYFQGNSAPDKSGLPSDRFSAERTGGSVSTLTIQRTQQEDSAVYLCASSAVGGQPQHFGDGTRLSIL.

The CDR3 region has the DNA TGCAGCGGGGGGACAGGGATCAATGAGCAGTTCTTC. As protein: CSGGTGINEQFF. This chain links TRBV29-1 with TRBJ2-1; 9 bases fit TRBD1. J was trimmed by 6 bases and V by 7 bases; bases with no gene match: 4. Germline CDR1 reads SQVTM; CDR2 reads ANQGSEA. This CDR3 region has 12 residues.

This rearrangement joins TRBV11-2 to TRBJ2-2; TRBD1 agrees at 7 bases. V gave up 1 base and J gave up 7 bases; unmatched junction bases: 9. Germline V CDR1 and CDR2: SGHAT, FQNNGV. The CDR3 extends over 16 amino acids. The CDR3 loop is CASSLAQGDSNGELFF. The CDR3 coding sequence is TGTGCCAGCAGCTTAGCTCAGGGGGATAGTAACGGGGAGCTGTTTTTT.

This clone appeared a single time. The V call is TRBV5-1, the J call TRBJ2-7; D not resolved. The length of the CDR3 is 16 residues. V gave up 0 bases and J gave up 2 bases, with 15 bases separating them. The germline gives CDR1 SGHRS, CDR2 YFSETQ. DNA of the CDR3: TGCGCCAGCAGCTTGGAAGGGCCCGCTGGCCCCTACGAGCAGTACTTC. Its translation is CASSLEGPAGPYEQYF.

The chain is built from TRBV2 and TRBJ1-5; D is possibly TRBD1 (5 bases). Germline V CDR1 and CDR2: SNHLY, FYNNEI. The CDR3 has 14 residues. V was clipped by 3 bases and J by 2 bases, with 8 bases between them. The CDR3 reads CASSDQGRNQPQHF. CDR3 sequence (DNA): TGTGCCAGCAGTGACCAGGGCCGCAATCAGCCCCAGCATTTT.

The V and J genes are TRBV5-6 and TRBJ1-2, with D perhaps matching TRBD1 (5 bases). The CDR3 spans 14 residues. Germline V gene lookup returns CDR1 SGHDT and CDR2 YYEEEE. Trimming pared 4 bases from V and 5 bases from J, leaving 15 bases between. CDR3 in amino acids: CASSRKRGDYGYTF. The CDR3, as DNA: TGTGCCAGCAGCCGGAAGCGGGGGGATTATGGCTACACCTTC.

This sequence joins TRBV27 and TRBJ1-2; D is unclear. This CDR3 contains 18 residues. Trimming removed 5 bases at V and 8 bases at J, with 30 bases between. CDR1 MNHEY and CDR2 SMNVEV come from the germline V gene (reference sequence). Written as DNA, the CDR3 is TGTGCCAGCAGTAGGAATTCGGTTGGATATAGGATCGCGGTCGGCTACACCTTC. Translation gives CASSRNSVGYRIAVGYTF.

CDR3 sequence: CASRRGVQLNTEAFF. The CDR3 DNA reads TGTGCCAGCCGACGCGGCGTACAGTTGAACACTGAAGCTTTCTTT. V and J are TRBV6-5 and TRBJ1-1; D is ambiguous. V lost 8 bases, J lost 0 bases, and 16 bases lay in between. CDR1 and CDR2 (germline): MNHEY, SVGAGI. There are 15 residues in the CDR3.

The genes are TRBV5-1 and TRBJ1-2; D is uncertain. Germline loops: CDR1 SGHRS, CDR2 YFSETQ. The V end lost 2 bases, the J end lost 3 bases, and 11 bases lay between the germline ends. The CDR3 totals 14 residues. The CDR3 nucleotides read TGCGCCAGCAGCTTAGCCCGGACTGACTATGGCTACACCTTC. It specifies CASSLARTDYGYTF. Variable domain in full (rest from reference TRBV5-1 and TRBJ1-2): KAGVTQTPRYLIKTRGQQVTLSCSPISGHRSVSWYQQTPGQGLQFLFEYFSETQRNKGNFPGRFSGRQFSNSRSEMNVSTLELGDSALYLCASSLARTDYGYTFGSGTRLTVV.

This chain connects TRBV6-5 to TRBJ2-1; 10 nucleotides agree with TRBD2. The V gene end was trimmed by 0 bases and the J gene end by 9 bases; junction bases not matched to a gene: 8. The germline CDR1 and CDR2 sequences are MNHEY and SVGAGI. CDR3 length: 16 amino acids. The CDR3 spells CASSYSRASGRFEQFF. Written as DNA, the CDR3 is TGTGCCAGCAGTTACTCGAGGGCTAGCGGGAGATTTGAGCAGTTCTTC.

This clone has just a few counts. The V call is TRBV5-4, the J call TRBJ1-2; D is ambiguous. V lost 0 bases and J lost 3, with 6 bases in between. This CDR3 region has 13 residues. Germline V CDR1 and CDR2: SGHNT, YYREEE (reference sequence). CDR3 in amino acids: CASSLVGDYGYTF. CDR3 DNA: TGTGCCAGCAGCTTGGTTGGAGACTATGGCTACACCTTC.

The chain couples TRBV5-1 to TRBJ2-3; D uncertain. From germline, CDR1 is SGHRS and CDR2 YFSETQ. The CDR3 has 15 amino acids. Trimming stripped 1 base from V and 2 bases from J, with 11 bases between. The CDR3 coding sequence is TGCGCCAGCAGCTTGTGGGTCGGATCCACAGATACGCAGTATTTT. Amino acids: CASSLWVGSTDTQYF.

The chain links TRBV18 to TRBJ1-1, with 9 bases identical to TRBD1. CDR3 length equals 15 residues. The junction had 5 bases not matched to a gene; V was cut back by 3 bases and J by 3 bases. In germline, CDR1 is KGHSH, CDR2 LQKENI. CDR3: CASSPGQGGYTEAFF. CDR3 nucleotide sequence: TGTGCCAGCTCACCGGGACAGGGCGGGTACACTGAAGCTTTCTTT.

The chain couples TRBV28 to TRBJ2-7; TRBD2 might be the D (7 bases). The CDR3 runs 15 residues. The ends were cut back, 3 bases at V and 4 bases at J, with 16 bases in the middle. Germline V gives CDR1 MDHEN, CDR2 SYDVKM. CDR3 bases: TGTGCCAGCAGTTTGGGGGGGGGCGCGTATTACGAGCAGTACTTC. It specifies CASSLGGGAYYEQYF.

The chain links TRBV9 to TRBJ1-3, with D maybe TRBD1 (5 bases). V was pared by 7 bases and J by 0 bases, with 11 bases between. The CDR3 is 14 amino acids. The germline CDR1 and CDR2 sequences are SGDLS and YYNGEE. The CDR3 spells CASGQGGSGNTIYF. CDR3 DNA sequence: TGTGCCAGCGGTCAGGGCGGCTCTGGAAACACCATATATTTT.

This chain links TRBV2 with TRBJ1-1; TRBD1 matches 7 bases. The CDR3 runs to 15 residues. The V and J ends lost 3 bases and 0 bases, in that order; junction bases with no gene match: 4. Germline CDR1 SNHLY, CDR2 FYNNEI. The CDR3 DNA is TGTGCCAGCAGTGAGGAGGGACAGTTGAACACTGAAGCTTTCTTT. It specifies CASSEEGQLNTEAFF.

This rearrangement joins TRBV2 to TRBJ2-3; D may be TRBD1 (5 bases). The V and J ends lost 11 bases and 6 bases respectively, with 18 bases between them. This CDR3 contains 13 residues. CDR1 is SNHLY, CDR2 FYNNEI, per germline. In DNA, the CDR3 is TGTGCCGGTGAAGGGGTTGCAGGGGATACGCAGTATTTT. Protein: CAGEGVAGDTQYF.

The CDR3 sequence is CASSWGGGNEQFF. For the CDR3, the DNA is TGTGCCAGCAGCTGGGGAGGGGGGAATGAGCAGTTCTTC. The chain carries TRBV28 and TRBJ2-1, with D maybe TRBD2 (7 bases). The V end was cut by 6 bases, the J end by 7 bases, with 13 bases between. Germline CDR1 reads MDHEN; CDR2 reads SYDVKM. The CDR3 is made up of 13 amino acids.

V is TRBV5-6 and J is TRBJ1-2; D remains unclear. V was trimmed by 3 bases and J by 4 bases, leaving 10 bases between them. Germline-derived CDR1 and CDR2 are SGHDT and YYEEEE. The CDR3 sequence is 13 residues long. DNA for the CDR3: TGTGCCAGCAGCTGGGAGGGTCCCTATGGCTACACCTTC. It codes for CASSWEGPYGYTF.